The 24 T cell receptor beta chains presented below share a single source sample, sequenced in a study of T cell responses to AZD1222 COVID-19 vaccine. Profiled with immunoSEQ multiplex PCR; TCRdb holds only in-frame clones, not every one. The table includes fewer than 150,000 clones, approximately 88% detected once. Sequenced material: peripheral blood, taken on day 0 of AZD1222 vaccination. These receptors all stem from an adult in good health.

J is TRBJ1-2 and V is TRBV6-1, with 8 bases matching TRBD1. V lost 1 base, J lost 7 bases, and 5 bases stayed unmatched. Germline lookup yields CDR1 MNHNS and CDR2 SASEGT. This CDR3 is 14 amino acids long. CDR3 residues: CASSEGQGAGGYTF. As DNA, the CDR3 is TGTGCCAGCAGTGAAGGGCAGGGGGCAGGTGGCTACACCTTC.

This chain joins TRBV15 and TRBJ1-3, with D unresolved. The germline V and J ends were trimmed by 0 bases and 4 bases, with 7 bases remaining between them. CDR1 is LNHNV and CDR2 is YYDKDF in the germline V gene (reference sequence). The CDR3 sequence is 14 residues long. CDR3 region: CATSRDPQGNTIYF. The CDR3 coding sequence is TGTGCCACCAGCAGAGATCCACAGGGAAACACCATATATTTT. Looking up the rest from reference TRBV15 and TRBJ1-3 gives the full variable domain: DAMVIQNPRYQVTQFGKPVTLSCSQTLNHNVMYWYQQKSSQAPKLLFHYYDKDFNNEADTPDNFQSRRPNTSFCFLDIRSPGLGDTAMYLCATSRDPQGNTIYFGEGSWLTVV.

This clone was seen only a few times. V usage is TRBV5-1 and J usage is TRBJ2-1, with a tentative D call TRBD1 (6 bases). The ends were cut back, 0 bases at V and 6 bases at J, with 22 bases in the middle. In germline, CDR1 is SGHRS, CDR2 YFSETQ. The CDR3 totals 18 residues. CDR3 amino acids: CASSLDRRTEMVVNEQFF. DNA for the CDR3: TGCGCCAGCAGCTTGGACCGCCGGACAGAGATGGTTGTCAATGAGCAGTTCTTC.

V usage is TRBV6-4 and J usage is TRBJ2-2, with D unclear. CDR3 length: 12 residues. Trimming took off 2 bases at V and 6 bases at J, with 4 bases between the two ends. Germline-derived CDR1 and CDR2 are MRHNA and SNTAGT. The CDR3 region is CASSDAPGELFF. The CDR3 bases are TGTGCCAGCAGTGACGCTCCCGGGGAGCTGTTTTTT.

The chain has TRBV28 and TRBJ1-4, with a possible D match to TRBD1 (6 bases). The V end lost 9 bases, the J end lost 7 bases, and 12 bases lay between the germline ends. The germline V gene has CDR1 MDHEN and CDR2 SYDVKM. This CDR3 is built from 12 residues. The DNA of the CDR3 is TGTGCCAGTCGACAGGCCAGTGAAAAACTGTTTTTT. Its protein product is CASRQASEKLFF.

This rearrangement joins TRBV11-3 to TRBJ1-1, with 7 bases fitting TRBD1. The ends lost 5 bases at V and 4 bases at J; junction bases unmatched: 7. There are 14 residues in the CDR3. Per the germline V gene, CDR1 is SGHNT and CDR2 is YENEEA. The CDR3 reads CASSQTGWGTEAFF. CDR3 nucleotides: TGTGCCAGCAGCCAGACAGGGTGGGGCACTGAAGCTTTCTTT.

In DNA form, the CDR3 reads TGTGCCAGCAGCTTAGAAGGGGACAGGGTGGATCGTGAGCAGTTCTTC. This sequence encodes CASSLEGDRVDREQFF. V and J are TRBV11-2 and TRBJ2-1, with 9 bases that match TRBD1. The germline V gene encodes CDR1 SGHAT and CDR2 FQNNGV. CDR3 length: 16 amino acids. V lost 0 bases and J lost 9; bases outside the gene matches: 9.

The V gene is TRBV6-5, the J gene TRBJ2-1, with D perhaps matching TRBD1 (6 bases). Germline V gives CDR1 MNHEY, CDR2 SVGAGI. The ends were cut back, 2 bases at V and 6 bases at J, with 14 bases in the middle. The CDR3 is made up of 15 amino acids. The CDR3 DNA reads TGTGCCAGCAGTTACCTTGGCCTACAGGGCAATGAGCAGTTCTTC. The encoded protein is CASSYLGLQGNEQFF.

The V call is TRBV11-2, the J call TRBJ2-2; a possible D gene is TRBD1 (6 bases). Per the germline V gene, CDR1 is SGHAT and CDR2 is FQNNGV. Trimming removed 3 bases at V and 5 bases at J, with 19 bases between. The CDR3 length is 17 residues. The CDR3 loop is CASSLRQGSGKTGELFF. Here the CDR3 DNA reads TGTGCCAGCAGCTTGAGGCAGGGGTCGGGAAAAACCGGGGAGCTGTTTTTT. Looking up the rest from reference TRBV11-2 and TRBJ2-2 gives the full variable domain: EAGVAQSPRYKIIEKRQSVAFWCNPISGHATLYWYQQILGQGPKLLIQFQNNGVVDDSQLPKDRFSAERLKGVDSTLKIQPAKLEDSAVYLCASSLRQGSGKTGELFFGEGSRLTVL.

V gene TRBV6-4 combines with J gene TRBJ1-4; D is undetermined. Germline CDR1 MRHNA, CDR2 SNTAGT. The CDR3 contains 15 residues. V was clipped by 8 bases and J by 0 bases, with 13 bases between them. CDR3 amino acids: CASLGLSPTNEKLFF. The CDR3 region has the DNA TGTGCCAGCCTAGGGTTATCGCCAACTAATGAAAAACTGTTTTTT.

The chain is built from TRBV5-1 and TRBJ1-2; D ambiguous. The germline gives CDR1 SGHRS, CDR2 YFSETQ. CDR3 size: 14 residues. Trimming stripped 4 bases from V and 1 base from J, with 11 bases between. The CDR3 protein is CASSENTHNYGYTF. In DNA, the CDR3 is TGCGCCAGCAGCGAGAACACACATAACTATGGCTACACCTTC.

This rearrangement joins TRBV12-3 or TRBV12-4 to TRBJ1-6; D remains unclear. V gave up 3 bases and J gave up 8 bases, with 8 bases separating them. CDR3 length: 13 residues. CDR3 protein: CASSFRLDSPLHF. CDR3 nucleotides: TGTGCCAGCAGTTTTAGATTGGATTCACCCCTCCACTTT.

The chain is built from TRBV5-4 and TRBJ1-2; the D is unclear. Trimming stripped 4 bases from V and 8 bases from J, with 18 bases between. This CDR3 spans 14 amino acids. The V gene's germline CDR1 is SGHNT and CDR2 YYREEE (reference sequence). For the CDR3, the DNA is TGTGCCAGCAGCATCTGGACTCTAACTAGGGGCTACACCTTC. Translation: CASSIWTLTRGYTF.

This chain uses TRBV10-1 with TRBJ1-1; D may be TRBD1 (6 bases). The CDR3 consists of 14 residues. The germline V gene encodes CDR1 WNHNN and CDR2 SYGVQD (reference sequence). The ends were cut back, 3 bases at V and 1 base at J, with 9 bases in the middle. CDR3 nucleotides: TGCGCCAGCAGTGACAGGGGATCGAACACTGAAGCTTTCTTT. It yields the protein CASSDRGSNTEAFF.

This clone was seen only once. The V gene is TRBV28, the J gene TRBJ1-5; D possibly corresponds to TRBD1 (6 bases). From germline, CDR1 is MDHEN and CDR2 SYDVKM. The CDR3 consists of 19 residues. The V and J ends lost 5 bases and 0 bases respectively, with 23 bases between them. The DNA for the CDR3 is TGTGCCAGCAGTAGACGGGGGCTCCTGAACAGTTATAGCAATCAGCCCCAGCATTTT. Its translation is CASSRRGLLNSYSNQPQHF.

The chain recombines TRBV28 with TRBJ2-5, with 11 bases that match TRBD2. The junction had 17 bases not matched to a gene; V was cut back by 3 bases and J by 5 bases. The CDR3 contains 19 residues. Germline lookup yields CDR1 MDHEN and CDR2 SYDVKM. The CDR3 here is CASSFPARGSGGAWETQYF. CDR3 bases: TGTGCCAGCAGTTTTCCCGCTCGGGGTAGCGGGGGGGCGTGGGAGACCCAGTACTTC.

The rearrangement joins TRBV5-4 to TRBJ2-7; D unresolved. Trimming left V 1 base short and J 1 base short, with 15 bases between. The CDR3 covers 16 residues. The germline gives CDR1 SGHNT, CDR2 YYREEE (reference sequence). The CDR3 nucleotides read TGTGCCAGCAGCTTGTATCAGATATCGGGTTCCTACGAGCAGTACTTC. Amino acids: CASSLYQISGSYEQYF.

The chain links TRBV29-1 to TRBJ1-2, with a weak D call TRBD1 (6 bases). Germline V CDR1 and CDR2: SQVTM, ANQGSEA. The V and J ends lost 4 bases and 8 bases respectively, with 8 bases between them. There are 10 residues in the CDR3. The CDR3 is CSVGTDGYTF. The CDR3 region has the DNA TGCAGCGTTGGGACAGACGGCTACACCTTC.

This clone was seen ten or more times. The chain has TRBV7-9 and TRBJ1-6; D remains ambiguous. The CDR3 extends over 16 amino acids. V lost 3 bases to trimming and J lost 9 bases, with 18 bases between them. The V gene's germline CDR1 is SEHNR and CDR2 FQNEAQ (reference sequence). The CDR3 region is CASSFFPAMLASPLHF. The CDR3 bases are TGTGCCAGCAGCTTCTTTCCCGCGATGTTAGCTTCACCCCTCCACTTT.

The chain uses TRBV5-1 and TRBJ2-1; maybe TRBD1 (5 bases). V lost 0 bases, J lost 5 bases, and 12 bases lay in between. This CDR3 region has 15 residues. Germline CDR1 and CDR2: SGHRS and YFSETQ. CDR3 sequence reads: CASSLAPGRDNEQFF. The CDR3 nucleotides are TGCGCCAGCAGCTTGGCCCCGGGCAGGGACAATGAGCAGTTCTTC.

The rearrangement links TRBV5-5 to TRBJ2-2; D gene uncertain. The length of the CDR3 is 13 residues. Germline lookup yields CDR1 SGHKS and CDR2 YYEKEE (reference sequence). Trimming left V 0 bases short and J 6 bases short, with 6 bases between. CDR3 bases: TGTGCCAGCAGCTTGGCGACCTCCGGGGAGCTGTTTTTT. Translating it yields CASSLATSGELFF.

Only a few counts were recorded for this clone. The V gene is TRBV10-3, the J gene TRBJ1-1; no clear D. Germline V gene data show CDR1 as ENHRY and CDR2 as SYGVKD. The CDR3 consists of 13 residues. Trimming removed 6 bases at V and 1 base at J, with 9 bases between. The DNA for the CDR3 is TGTGCCATCAGGGGCACAGAGAACACTGAAGCTTTCTTT. Amino acids: CAIRGTENTEAFF.

This clone was found a few times. This chain joins TRBV10-2 and TRBJ1-4; no definite D call. The V gene lost 4 bases and the J gene lost 3 bases, with 9 bases spanning the gap. The germline V gene has CDR1 WSHSY and CDR2 SAAADI. There are 14 residues in the CDR3. CDR3 coding DNA: TGCGCCAGCAGTGTCGGGAAGGCTAATGAAAAACTGTTTTTT. Translation gives CASSVGKANEKLFF.

The V and J genes are TRBV15 and TRBJ1-5; D might be TRBD1 (6 bases). The CDR3 totals 17 residues. Germline V gene lookup returns CDR1 LNHNV and CDR2 YYDKDF (reference sequence). Trimming removed 4 bases at V and 3 bases at J, with 19 bases between. CDR3 sequence (DNA): TGTGCCACCAGCAAGCATTACCGGGCAGGGGACAATCAGCCCCAGCATTTT. It specifies CATSKHYRAGDNQPQHF.